The 7 T cell receptor beta chains reported below all come from one sample, sequenced in a study of cytomegalovirus exposure and HLA in healthy donors. Sequenced by immunoSEQ multiplex PCR; TCRdb stores in-frame clones only, minus some. The sample records 55,000 to 70,000 clones, over 90% being singletons. The sample comprised PBMCs. These receptors were collected from a man in his late teens or twenties in good health and CMV-seropositive.

The chain employs TRBV5-1 and TRBJ1-3, with D unresolved. Germline CDR1 SGHRS, CDR2 YFSETQ. The ends were cut back, 0 bases at V and 0 bases at J, with 10 bases in the middle. The CDR3 extends over 16 amino acids. The CDR3 reads CASSLGPSSSGNTIYF. The CDR3 nucleotides read TGCGCCAGCAGCTTGGGTCCGTCGAGCTCTGGAAACACCATATATTTT. Full variable domain (missing parts from reference TRBV5-1 and TRBJ1-3): KAGVTQTPRYLIKTRGQQVTLSCSPISGHRSVSWYQQTPGQGLQFLFEYFSETQRNKGNFPGRFSGRQFSNSRSEMNVSTLELGDSALYLCASSLGPSSSGNTIYFGEGSWLTVV.

This clone was recorded only once. The gene calls are TRBV5-1 and TRBJ2-1; 12 nucleotides line up with TRBD2. Per the germline V gene, CDR1 is SGHRS and CDR2 is YFSETQ. Trimming at V came to 6 bases and at J to 4 bases, leaving 8 bases not matched to a gene. This CDR3 has 16 amino acids. The CDR3 coding sequence is TGCGCCAGCAAGCCGGCGGGACTAGCGGGTTACAATGAGCAGTTCTTC. Its protein is CASKPAGLAGYNEQFF.

The chain employs TRBV5-6 and TRBJ1-2; 7 bases are a match to TRBD1. CDR3 length: 13 residues. With 4 bases clipped from V and 2 bases from J, the junction kept 2 bases outside the gene matches. Germline V gene sequence: CDR1 SGHDT, CDR2 YYEEEE. In DNA, the CDR3 is TGTGCCAGCAGCGGGACAGAGAACTATGGCTACACCTTC. Its protein product is CASSGTENYGYTF.

The V gene is TRBV5-1, the J gene TRBJ1-3; D uncertain. CDR1 SGHRS and CDR2 YFSETQ come from the germline V gene. V gave up 2 bases and J gave up 1 base, with 10 bases separating them. The CDR3 spans 15 residues. Written as DNA, the CDR3 is TGCGCCAGCAGCTTCTATCCAGGATCTGGAAACACCATATATTTT. Its protein product is CASSFYPGSGNTIYF. The full variable domain, rest sourced from reference TRBV5-1 and TRBJ1-3, is KAGVTQTPRYLIKTRGQQVTLSCSPISGHRSVSWYQQTPGQGLQFLFEYFSETQRNKGNFPGRFSGRQFSNSRSEMNVSTLELGDSALYLCASSFYPGSGNTIYFGEGSWLTVV.

The J gene is TRBJ2-3, the V gene TRBV6-1; TRBD2 matches at 7 bases. Per germline, CDR1 MNHNS and CDR2 SASEGT. J lost 4 bases, V lost 1 base, and 14 bases had no gene match. The CDR3 contains 18 residues. The CDR3 DNA reads as TGTGCCAGCAGTGAAGGGGGACTATCGGGAGCTTCGGCAGATACGCAGTATTTT. This gives the protein CASSEGGLSGASADTQYF.

V and J are TRBV27 and TRBJ1-2; a possible D gene is TRBD1 (6 bases). This CDR3 spans 15 amino acids. Germline V gene lookup returns CDR1 MNHEY and CDR2 SMNVEV (reference sequence). With 2 bases removed from V and 8 bases from J, the gap between germline ends came to 18 bases. DNA of the CDR3: TGTGCCAGCAGTTTAGGCGCAGGGGACCGTAAAGGCTACACCTTC. Its translation is CASSLGAGDRKGYTF.

This clone was counted once. The V and J genes are TRBV6-4 and TRBJ1-5, with 7 bases fitting TRBD1. The germline CDR1 and CDR2 sequences are MRHNA and SNTAGT. Trimming removed 8 bases from V and 6 bases from J; junction bases left unmatched: 7. This CDR3 spans 13 amino acids. CDR3 coding DNA: TGTGCCAGCGCCGACAGGGTGGGTCAGCCCCAGCATTTT. This gives the protein CASADRVGQPQHF.